The 27 T cell receptor beta chains reported below all come from one sample, sequenced in a study of cytomegalovirus exposure and HLA in healthy donors. Use of 60 Vbeta and 13 Jbeta primers characterized the PCR. Produced via immunoSEQ multiplex PCR; TCRdb's table is partial and in-frame only. Here the sample spans 100,000 to 150,000 clones, 72% being singletons. The sample consisted of PBMCs. These receptors came from a man in his thirties or forties in good health and CMV-seronegative.

This clone was detected once. The chain recombines TRBV5-4 with TRBJ2-5; TRBD2 matches 11 bases. J was trimmed by 5 bases and V by 4 bases; bases with no gene match: 7. Germline V gene data show CDR1 as SGHNT and CDR2 as YYREEE (reference sequence). The CDR3 runs 15 residues. DNA of the CDR3: TGTGCCAGCAGCCATAGCGGGGGGGCAGGGGAGACCCAGTACTTC. It is translated as CASSHSGGAGETQYF. The full variable domain, completed using reference TRBV5-4 and TRBJ2-5, is ETGVTQSPTHLIKTRGQQVTLRCSSQSGHNTVSWYQQALGQGPQFIFQYYREEENGRGNFPPRFSGLQFPNYSSELNVNALELDDSALYLCASSHSGGAGETQYFGPGTRLLVL.

A single count supports this clone. V gene TRBV7-2 combines with J gene TRBJ2-7, with TRBD1 identical over 11 bases. The CDR3 totals 15 residues. The trim removed 5 bases at V and 7 bases at J, leaving 10 bases unmatched. CDR1 and CDR2 (germline): SGHTA, FQGNSA. In nucleotides, the CDR3 is TGTGCCAGCAGCCGATTCGGACAGGGGGCAAGTGAGCAGTACTTC. This codes for CASSRFGQGASEQYF.

DNA for the CDR3: TGTGCCAGCAGCGTAGGACAGGGGATGGGAACTGAAGCTTTCTTT. Amino acid sequence: CASSVGQGMGTEAFF. The chain uses TRBV9 and TRBJ1-1; TRBD1 aligns across 8 bases. The J segment lost 5 bases and the V segment lost 0 bases, leaving 6 bases of the junction unmatched. Looked up from germline, CDR1 is SGDLS and CDR2 is YYNGEE. The CDR3 sequence is 15 residues long.

V and J are TRBV5-1 and TRBJ2-7; D perhaps matches TRBD1 (5 bases). Germline values: CDR1 SGHRS, CDR2 YFSETQ. This CDR3 has 14 residues. V was clipped by 0 bases and J by 6 bases, with 13 bases between them. CDR3 residues: CASSLGGAAFEQYF. In nucleotides, the CDR3 is TGCGCCAGCAGCTTGGGGGGCGCAGCTTTCGAGCAGTACTTC.

This clone was found a few times. The rearrangement uses TRBV4-2 and TRBJ2-1, with 16 bases identical to TRBD2. V dropped 6 bases and J dropped 4; count of bases not matched to a gene: 9. This CDR3 comprises 18 residues. Germline values: CDR1 LGHNA, CDR2 YNFKEQ. CDR3 in DNA: TGTGCCAGCAGACCTTTAGGGACTAGCGGGGGGGGTTACAATGAGCAGTTCTTC. Translated, it gives CASRPLGTSGGGYNEQFF.

CDR3 in amino acids: CASSGTGDGNTEAFF. In DNA, the CDR3 is TGTGCCAGCAGCGGGACAGGGGACGGGAACACTGAAGCTTTCTTT. The genes are TRBV2 and TRBJ1-1; 10 nucleotides align to TRBD1. V lost 6 bases and J lost 1; bases outside the gene matches: 5. CDR1 and CDR2 from the germline V gene are SNHLY and FYNNEI. The CDR3 has 15 residues.

The rearrangement uses TRBV7-6 and TRBJ1-1, with 8 bases aligning to TRBD1. The germline V gene encodes CDR1 SGHVS and CDR2 FNYEAQ. J was trimmed by 5 bases and V by 5 bases; bases with no gene match: 10. The CDR3 spans 15 residues. This CDR3 is CASSTTGVRPTEAFF. For the CDR3, the DNA is TGTGCCAGCAGCACGACAGGGGTTCGCCCAACTGAAGCTTTCTTT. The full variable domain, rest sourced from reference TRBV7-6 and TRBJ1-1, is GAGVSQSPRYKVTKRGQDVALRCDPISGHVSLYWYRQALGQGPEFLTYFNYEAQQDKSGLPNDRFSAERPEGSISTLTIQRTEQRDSAMYRCASSTTGVRPTEAFFGQGTRLTVV.

The gene calls are TRBV5-8 and TRBJ2-3, with D possibly matching TRBD1 (6 bases). The CDR3 runs 18 residues. V was trimmed by 0 bases and J by 4 bases, leaving 21 bases between them. Germline V CDR1 and CDR2: SGHTS, YDEGEE. CDR3 DNA: TGTGCCAGCAGCTTGGTTTACTCCTTAGGCAGGGGCCCAGATACGCAGTATTTT. Protein sequence: CASSLVYSLGRGPDTQYF.

This clone was detected only a few times. J is TRBJ2-2 and V is TRBV5-1; no clear D. The V end lost 0 bases, the J end lost 2 bases, and 8 bases lay between the germline ends. CDR3 length: 15 amino acids. Per germline, CDR1 SGHRS and CDR2 YFSETQ. CDR3 loop: CASSLVSTNTGELFF. The CDR3 DNA follows: TGCGCCAGCAGCTTGGTCAGTACAAACACCGGGGAGCTGTTTTTT.

The rearrangement links TRBV7-6 to TRBJ2-1; 7 positions agree with TRBD2. The CDR3 loop spans 14 amino acids. Per germline, CDR1 SGHVS and CDR2 FNYEAQ. Trimming cost V 2 bases and J 4 bases; bases outside gene matches: 2. The CDR3 protein is CASSLSGGYNEQFF. CDR3 in DNA: TGTGCCAGCAGCTTATCCGGGGGGTACAATGAGCAGTTCTTC.

As concerns this clone: The sample holds other DNA sequences that translate to the same CDR3. The chain uses TRBV28 and TRBJ2-7; 11 nucleotides align to TRBD1. CDR3 length equals 15 residues. Germline values: CDR1 MDHEN, CDR2 SYDVKM. With 2 bases clipped from V and 3 bases from J, the junction kept 3 bases outside the gene matches. The CDR3 loop is CASSLAGTGGYEQYF. CDR3 DNA: TGTGCCAGCAGTTTAGCCGGGACAGGGGGCTACGAGCAGTACTTC.

This sequence joins TRBV9 and TRBJ2-5; maybe TRBD2 (5 bases). The DNA end is more similar to TRBJ2-7, so the J call may be wrong. CDR3 size: 14 residues. CDR1 and CDR2 (germline): SGDLS, YYNGEE. The DNA of the CDR3 is TGTGCCAGCAGCGTAGCTACTAGGGCCTACGAGCAGTACTTC. Translation: CASSVATRAYEQYF.

The rearrangement joins TRBV5-5 to TRBJ2-7; 9 nucleotides agree with TRBD1. With 1 base clipped from V and 6 bases from J, the junction kept 8 bases outside the gene matches. This CDR3 comprises 15 residues. Germline V lookup: CDR1 SGHKS, CDR2 YYEKEE (reference sequence). The CDR3 DNA sequence: TGTGCCAGCAGCTTGCCGGGACAGGGAGTTTTCGAGCAGTACTTC. Translating gives CASSLPGQGVFEQYF.

Regarding this clone: Different DNA sequences within this sample yield the same CDR3. This chain joins TRBV7-2 and TRBJ2-7; 10 positions match TRBD2. Germline CDR1 is SGHTA and CDR2 is FQGNSA. The CDR3 extends over 14 amino acids. With V trimmed by 4 bases and J by 2 bases, 2 bases remained unmatched. Here the CDR3 DNA reads TGTGCCAGCAGCTCTAGCGGGGGCCCCTACGAGCAGTACTTC. Amino acid sequence: CASSSSGGPYEQYF. Full variable domain (missing parts from reference TRBV7-2 and TRBJ2-7): GAGVSQSPSNKVTEKGKDVELRCDPISGHTALYWYRQSLGQGLEFLIYFQGNSAPDKSGLPSDRFSAERTGGSVSTLTIQRTQQEDSAVYLCASSSSGGPYEQYFGPGTRLTVT.

To note about this clone: This sample includes further DNA sequences coding for the same CDR3. V usage is TRBV11-2 and J usage is TRBJ2-2, with TRBD2 matching over 12 bases. V lost 1 base and J lost 6; bases outside the gene matches: 0. CDR3 length: 15 residues. Germline CDR1 SGHAT, CDR2 FQNNGV. The CDR3 sequence: CASSLGLAGAGELFF. As DNA, the CDR3 is TGTGCCAGCAGCTTAGGACTAGCGGGGGCCGGGGAGCTGTTTTTT.

The chain has TRBV20-1 and TRBJ2-1; D unresolved. The CDR3 runs to 11 residues. V dropped 6 bases and J dropped 9 bases, with 12 bases sitting between them. Germline V gives CDR1 DFQATT, CDR2 SNEGSKA (reference sequence). The CDR3 loop reads CSAKMAVEQFF. The CDR3 nucleotides read TGCAGTGCAAAGATGGCAGTTGAGCAGTTCTTC.

V gene TRBV11-2 combines with J gene TRBJ1-1, with D possibly being TRBD1 (6 bases). V gave up 3 bases and J gave up 0 bases, with 11 bases separating them. CDR3 length: 15 amino acids. Germline V CDR1 and CDR2: SGHAT, FQNNGV. The CDR3, as DNA: TGTGCCAGCAGCTTGGCCGGACAGATGAACACTGAAGCTTTCTTT. Its translation: CASSLAGQMNTEAFF. Full variable domain (remainder filled in from reference TRBV11-2 and TRBJ1-1): EAGVAQSPRYKIIEKRQSVAFWCNPISGHATLYWYQQILGQGPKLLIQFQNNGVVDDSQLPKDRFSAERLKGVDSTLKIQPAKLEDSAVYLCASSLAGQMNTEAFFGQGTRLTVV.

The V and J genes are TRBV4-1 and TRBJ2-7; D remains unclear. The CDR3 sequence is 13 residues long. Deletions cut 1 base from V and 1 base from J, with 5 bases between. Germline CDR1 and CDR2: MGHRA and YSYEKL. CDR3 sequence reads: CASSQAGSYEQYF. In DNA, the CDR3 is TGCGCCAGCAGCCAAGCGGGTTCCTACGAGCAGTACTTC.

This chain joins TRBV5-1 and TRBJ2-3; TRBD2 matches 8 bases. The CDR3 consists of 16 residues. Germline CDR1 and CDR2: SGHRS and YFSETQ. V shed 3 bases, J shed 0 bases, and the junction held 6 bases outside the gene matches. The CDR3 region is CASSSGGGGSTDTQYF. The CDR3 DNA reads as TGCGCCAGCAGCTCGGGCGGCGGGGGGAGCACAGATACGCAGTATTTT.

The chain links TRBV6-1 to TRBJ1-1, with D unresolved. Trimming removed 4 bases at V and 1 base at J, with 13 bases between. CDR1 is MNHNS and CDR2 is SASEGT in the germline V gene. This CDR3 is built from 15 residues. The DNA of the CDR3 is TGTGCCAGCAGTGGTCAGGTCTGGGCGAACACTGAAGCTTTCTTT. Protein: CASSGQVWANTEAFF.

The chain employs TRBV2 and TRBJ2-4, with TRBD1 as a possible D gene (5 bases). The ends were cut back, 6 bases at V and 6 bases at J, with 15 bases in the middle. This CDR3 region has 14 residues. Germline loops: CDR1 SNHLY, CDR2 FYNNEI. As DNA, the CDR3 is TGTGCCAGCAGCCCCATCGGCCAGGGAAACATTCAGTACTTC. Its translation: CASSPIGQGNIQYF.

This clone was seen a few times. CDR3 protein: CASSFGTGELFF. Written as DNA, the CDR3 is TGCGCCAGCAGCTTCGGGACCGGGGAGCTGTTTTTT. This sequence joins TRBV5-1 and TRBJ2-2; D is undetermined. This CDR3 has 12 residues. Germline V gene data show CDR1 as SGHRS and CDR2 as YFSETQ. The V end was cut by 2 bases, the J end by 5 bases, with 4 bases between.

The chain recombines TRBV6-5 with TRBJ2-7, with TRBD1 matching 8 bases. This CDR3 region has 14 residues. Unmatched junction bases numbered 5, after V lost 4 bases and J lost 3 bases. Germline CDR1 MNHEY, CDR2 SVGAGI. CDR3 DNA sequence: TGTGCCAGCAGTTGGACGGGACAGGACTACGAGCAGTACTTC. Translated: CASSWTGQDYEQYF.

The chain links TRBV10-2 to TRBJ2-4; 11 positions agree with TRBD1. The CDR3 consists of 17 residues. CDR1 and CDR2 (germline): WSHSY, SAAADI. V trimming: 7 bases; J trimming: 3 bases; junction bases outside the gene matches: 11. The CDR3 is CASNGQGATGGKNIQYF. Written as DNA, the CDR3 is TGCGCCAGCAATGGACAGGGGGCGACCGGAGGCAAAAACATTCAGTACTTC.

The chain has TRBV5-4 and TRBJ2-7; D is unresolved. Between the trimmed V and J ends, which lost 1 base and 2 bases, there was a span of 13 bases. The CDR3 length is 15 residues. In germline, CDR1 is SGHNT, CDR2 YYREEE (reference sequence). The CDR3 here is CASSLSPGTPYEQYF. CDR3 bases: TGTGCCAGCAGCTTGAGTCCGGGTACTCCCTACGAGCAGTACTTC.

The chain recombines TRBV27 with TRBJ1-4; D not certain. The CDR3 spans 16 residues. The germline CDR1 and CDR2 sequences are MNHEY and SMNVEV (reference sequence). Trimming stripped 3 bases from V and 2 bases from J, with 13 bases between. CDR3 nucleotide sequence: TGTGCCAGCAGTTTTCCCAACCTCCGGACTAATGAAAAACTGTTTTTT. Translated, it gives CASSFPNLRTNEKLFF.

This chain joins TRBV28 and TRBJ1-5; D gene ambiguous. The V end lost 3 bases, the J end lost 2 bases, and 11 bases lay between the germline ends. This CDR3 has 15 residues. Germline V gene data show CDR1 as MDHEN and CDR2 as SYDVKM. CDR3 bases: TGTGCCAGCAGTTTTAGAGCCTTCGGCAATCAGCCCCAGCATTTT. Protein: CASSFRAFGNQPQHF.